This T cell receptor beta chain derives from a study of blood T cells in healthy people across ages. A second PCR of 7 to 11 cycles used a sample-barcoded 5' primer and a J-beta primer mix. Every cDNA was tagged by a template-switch adaptor with 12 random nucleotides. TCRdb redid the calling of the 5' RACE reads with MiXCR, one entry per CDR3 protein. The sample has some 1.6 million distinct CDR3 sequences, about 35% seen once. The authors extracted at least 5.5 micrograms of total RNA per sample. CDR3 length: 16 residues. Trimming took off 4 bases at V and 4 bases at J, with 20 bases between the two ends. Germline V gene lookup returns CDR1 MNHEY and CDR2 SMNVEV (reference sequence).

Specimen: blood. This clonotype originated in a woman aged 25 to 39 in good health. The chain employs TRBV27 and TRBJ2-7; the D gene is possibly TRBD2 (6 bases). The CDR3, as DNA: TGTGCCAGCAGTTCTACCCACCCTAAACTAGCTTACGAGCAGTACTTC. This codes for CASSSTHPKLAYEQYF.